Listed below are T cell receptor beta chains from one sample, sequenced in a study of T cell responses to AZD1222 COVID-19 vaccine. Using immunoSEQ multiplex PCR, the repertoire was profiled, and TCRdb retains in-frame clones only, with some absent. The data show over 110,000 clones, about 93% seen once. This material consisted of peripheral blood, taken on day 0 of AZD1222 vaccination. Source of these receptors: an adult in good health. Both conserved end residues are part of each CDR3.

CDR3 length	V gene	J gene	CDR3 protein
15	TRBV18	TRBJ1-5	CASSLGHDSNQPQHF
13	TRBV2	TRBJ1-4	CASSEREGLKLFF
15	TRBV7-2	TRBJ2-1	CASSLRDRTYNEQFF
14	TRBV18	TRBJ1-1	CASSPPADRGEAFF
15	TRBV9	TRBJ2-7	CASSERDRGFNEQYF
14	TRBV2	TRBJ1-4	CASSPTGFNEKLFF
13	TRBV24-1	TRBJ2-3	CATSGSSADTQYF
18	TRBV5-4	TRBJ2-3	CASSLYGGTGGITDTQYF
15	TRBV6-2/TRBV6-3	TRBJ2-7	CASSQSDRGKEEQYF
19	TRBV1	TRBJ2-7	CTSSRSGGIKQRVAYEQYF
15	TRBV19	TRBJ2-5	CASSHRTAGLETQYF
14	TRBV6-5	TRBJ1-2	CASSPDTGNYGYTF
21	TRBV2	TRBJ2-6	CASSETPLQQGNSSGANVLTF
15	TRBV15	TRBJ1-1	CATSRWAGANTEAFF
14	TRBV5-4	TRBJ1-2	CASGRQGGNYGYTF
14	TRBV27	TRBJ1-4	CASSLLGRNEKLFF
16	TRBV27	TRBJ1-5	CASSLIGAPYNQPQHF
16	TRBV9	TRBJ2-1	CASSVAGGGVNNEQFF